Following are 32 T cell receptor beta chains from one sample sequenced in a study of blood T cell repertoires in COVID-19. Libraries were prepared by immunoSEQ multiplex PCR; TCRdb keeps only in-frame clonotypes and omits some of them. The data contain under 200,000 clones, about nine tenths of them singletons. The sequenced sample consisted of peripheral blood. These receptors were taken from a man aged 18 to 29 with acute or convalescent COVID-19.

The chain combines TRBV9 with TRBJ1-2; D is unresolved. The CDR3 consists of 15 residues. CDR1 SGDLS and CDR2 YYNGEE come from the germline V gene. V gave up 0 bases and J gave up 0 bases, with 9 bases separating them. The CDR3: CASSVEGSANYGYTF. CDR3 bases: TGTGCCAGCAGCGTAGAAGGCAGCGCTAACTATGGCTACACCTTC.

The rearrangement links TRBV28 to TRBJ2-7; 7 positions match TRBD1. CDR3 length: 13 residues. V dropped 6 bases and J dropped 2; count of bases not matched to a gene: 4. The germline V gene encodes CDR1 MDHEN and CDR2 SYDVKM. The CDR3 DNA reads as TGTGCCAGCAGCTTGGGACAGCCCTACGAGCAGTACTTC. This codes for CASSLGQPYEQYF.

The chain combines TRBV15 with TRBJ1-2; 9 bases match TRBD1. J lost 4 bases, V lost 5 bases, and 2 bases had no gene match. Germline CDR1 reads LNHNV; CDR2 reads YYDKDF (reference sequence). The CDR3 runs 13 residues. Here the CDR3 reads CATSLDRGYGYTF. The CDR3, as DNA: TGTGCCACCAGCTTGGACAGGGGCTATGGCTACACCTTC. The full variable domain, its missing parts supplied by reference TRBV15 and TRBJ1-2, is DAMVIQNPRYQVTQFGKPVTLSCSQTLNHNVMYWYQQKSSQAPKLLFHYYDKDFNNEADTPDNFQSRRPNTSFCFLDIRSPGLGDTAMYLCATSLDRGYGYTFGSGTRLTVV.

This clone has a handful of counts. The chain uses TRBV19 and TRBJ2-3; 7 bases fit TRBD2. CDR3 length: 15 amino acids. CDR1 is LNHDA and CDR2 is SQIVND in the germline V gene (reference sequence). The J segment lost 0 bases and the V segment lost 3 bases, leaving 3 bases of the junction unmatched. The CDR3 DNA reads as TGTGCCAGTAGTATCAGCGGGATAAGCACAGATACGCAGTATTTT. Protein product: CASSISGISTDTQYF.

The chain has TRBV4-1 and TRBJ1-1, with D possibly being TRBD1 (6 bases). V lost 2 bases and J lost 6, with 13 bases in between. This CDR3 spans 14 amino acids. Germline assignment: CDR1 MGHRA and CDR2 YSYEKL. CDR3 amino acids: CASSQLTGKAEAFF. The CDR3 bases are TGCGCCAGCAGCCAACTTACAGGGAAGGCTGAAGCTTTCTTT.

This clone was seen a few times. CDR3 coding DNA: TGTGCCTGGAGTGTACTGAGGGGGCTTCGGGCCTACGAGCAGTACTTC. Translating gives CAWSVLRGLRAYEQYF. This chain uses TRBV30 with TRBJ2-7; 7 bases map to TRBD1. V dropped 0 bases and J dropped 2; count of bases not matched to a gene: 10. There are 16 residues in the CDR3. CDR1 and CDR2 (germline): GTSNPN, SVGIG (reference sequence).

The V and J genes are TRBV19 and TRBJ1-2, with TRBD1 matching 9 bases. The CDR3 sequence is 15 residues long. The germline gives CDR1 LNHDA, CDR2 SQIVND (reference sequence). The J segment lost 6 bases and the V segment lost 7 bases, leaving 12 bases of the junction unmatched. Here the CDR3 reads CASTTTPGQGHGYTF. The CDR3 DNA sequence: TGTGCCAGTACTACTACTCCGGGACAGGGTCATGGCTACACCTTC. The full variable domain, completed using reference TRBV19 and TRBJ1-2, is DGGITQSPKYLFRKEGQNVTLSCEQNLNHDAMYWYRQDPGQGLRLIYYSQIVNDFQKGDIAEGYSVSREKKESFPLTVTSAQKNPTAFYLCASTTTPGQGHGYTFGSGTRLTVV.

The V call is TRBV5-1, the J call TRBJ2-1; tentative D call: TRBD2 (6 bases). This CDR3 comprises 21 residues. The V gene's germline CDR1 is SGHRS and CDR2 YFSETQ. With 3 bases removed from V and 0 bases from J, the gap between germline ends came to 28 bases. The CDR3 DNA reads TGCGCCAGCAGCTCTTTCGGGGGACCAGGGCAGTCCCTTACCTCCTACAATGAGCAGTTCTTC. This encodes CASSSFGGPGQSLTSYNEQFF.

The chain recombines TRBV12-5 with TRBJ1-3; a weak D match, TRBD1 (6 bases). This CDR3 region has 15 residues. The germline gives CDR1 LGHNT, CDR2 FRNRAP. V shed 2 bases and J shed 4 bases, with 12 bases lying between them. The CDR3 reads CASGLSTGLGNTIYF. As DNA, the CDR3 is TGTGCTAGTGGTTTGTCTACAGGGTTAGGAAACACCATATATTTT.

The rearrangement uses TRBV5-1 and TRBJ2-4; 9 bases line up with TRBD1. The CDR3 is made up of 18 amino acids. Germline lookup yields CDR1 SGHRS and CDR2 YFSETQ. The V segment lost 2 bases and the J segment 5 bases; nucleotides outside the gene matches: 14. The CDR3 region is CASSLYLPPGQGENIQYF. As DNA, the CDR3 is TGCGCCAGCAGCTTATACCTCCCACCGGGACAGGGCGAAAACATTCAGTACTTC. The variable domain in full, with the rest retrieved from reference TRBV5-1 and TRBJ2-4, is KAGVTQTPRYLIKTRGQQVTLSCSPISGHRSVSWYQQTPGQGLQFLFEYFSETQRNKGNFPGRFSGRQFSNSRSEMNVSTLELGDSALYLCASSLYLPPGQGENIQYFGAGTRLSVL.

Turning to this clone: Additional DNA sequences in this sample encode the identical CDR3. The CDR3 sequence is CSASRGTYEQYF. CDR3 in DNA: TGCAGTGCTAGTAGGGGTACGTACGAGCAGTACTTC. This rearrangement joins TRBV20-1 to TRBJ2-7, with D perhaps TRBD1 (5 bases). With 3 bases removed from V and 4 bases from J, the gap between germline ends came to 10 bases. This CDR3 is built from 12 residues. CDR1 is DFQATT and CDR2 is SNEGSKA in the germline V gene (reference sequence).

J is TRBJ1-2 and V is TRBV6-1; the match to TRBD1 covers 8 bases. This CDR3 contains 16 residues. The J segment lost 4 bases and the V segment lost 1 base, leaving 8 bases of the junction unmatched. Germline V lookup: CDR1 MNHNS, CDR2 SASEGT. As DNA, the CDR3 is TGTGCCAGCAGTGAAGGGGCAGGGGGCTCCTCCTATGGCTACACCTTC. Amino acids: CASSEGAGGSSYGYTF.

The J gene is TRBJ2-7, the V gene TRBV7-6, with 9 bases matching TRBD1. The V gene end was trimmed by 4 bases and the J gene end by 2 bases; junction bases not matched to a gene: 9. CDR3 length: 16 residues. Germline CDR1 and CDR2: SGHVS and FNYEAQ. Written as DNA, the CDR3 is TGTGCCAGCAGCTCAGTGCCGGGACAGGGTCCCTACGAGCAGTACTTC. Its translation: CASSSVPGQGPYEQYF.

The chain has TRBV3-1 (or the pseudogene TRBV3-2) and TRBJ2-1, with 7 positions matching TRBD2. Germline CDR1 is LGHDT and CDR2 is YNNKEL (reference sequence). The CDR3 loop spans 18 amino acids. V was clipped by 1 base and J by 2 bases; unmatched bases: 11. CDR3 amino acids: CASSQGGGRALPYNEQFF. DNA of the CDR3: TGTGCCAGCAGCCAAGGAGGCGGGAGAGCTTTGCCCTACAATGAGCAGTTCTTC.

The chain combines TRBV9 with TRBJ1-2; 8 positions match TRBD1. In germline, CDR1 is SGDLS, CDR2 YYNGEE. The CDR3 is made up of 15 amino acids. Losses at the gene ends were 2 bases for V and 4 bases for J; bases not matched to a gene: 7. The CDR3, as DNA: TGTGCCAGCAGCGTTGGTACAGGGGGAATCTATGGCTACACCTTC. Its translation: CASSVGTGGIYGYTF.

The chain is built from TRBV30 and TRBJ2-1; 7 nucleotides line up with TRBD1. V trimming: 7 bases; J trimming: 3 bases; junction bases outside the gene matches: 6. The germline gives CDR1 GTSNPN, CDR2 SVGIG (reference sequence). The CDR3 is 13 residues long. The CDR3 loop reads CASDRPNYNEQFF. The DNA of the CDR3 is TGTGCCTCGGACAGGCCGAACTACAATGAGCAGTTCTTC.

This clone was seen a single time. Other DNA sequences in this sample translate to the same CDR3. The chain couples TRBV6-5 to TRBJ1-1, with D possibly matching TRBD1 (5 bases). Per germline, CDR1 MNHEY and CDR2 SVGAGI. The V end lost 3 bases, the J end lost 0 bases, and 14 bases lay between the germline ends. CDR3 length equals 16 residues. Here the CDR3 reads CASSYRGEGLNTEAFF. In nucleotides, the CDR3 is TGTGCCAGCAGTTATCGAGGGGAGGGGCTGAACACTGAAGCTTTCTTT.

The rearrangement uses TRBV5-1 and TRBJ2-5; 13 bases match TRBD2. CDR1 is SGHRS, CDR2 YFSETQ, per germline. CDR3 size: 16 residues. V was clipped by 7 bases and J by 1 base; unmatched bases: 7. The CDR3: CASGPGTSGIQETQYF. CDR3 nucleotide sequence: TGCGCCAGCGGACCCGGGACTAGCGGGATCCAAGAGACCCAGTACTTC.

The rearrangement uses TRBV5-1 and TRBJ2-1; 9 nucleotides agree with TRBD1. After removal of 4 bases from V and 6 bases from J, the junction contained 5 bases not matched to a gene. This CDR3 is 14 amino acids long. Per the germline V gene, CDR1 is SGHRS and CDR2 is YFSETQ. The CDR3 DNA sequence: TGCGCCAGCAGCATACAGGGGGCTCTCAATGAGCAGTTCTTC. Amino acids: CASSIQGALNEQFF.

The chain links TRBV5-1 to TRBJ2-2; 7 bases fit TRBD2. V was pared by 4 bases and J by 2 bases, with 2 bases of the junction left unmatched. The germline V gene encodes CDR1 SGHRS and CDR2 YFSETQ. The CDR3 totals 14 residues. The CDR3 loop is CASSLAANTGELFF. The DNA of the CDR3 is TGCGCCAGCAGCCTAGCGGCTAACACCGGGGAGCTGTTTTTT.

In DNA, the CDR3 is TGTGCCAGCAGTGACCCCGGACAGGGGGCTAGCGGGAGGGCCCTAGATACGCAGTATTTT. This sequence encodes CASSDPGQGASGRALDTQYF. The V gene is TRBV6-2 or TRBV6-3, the J gene TRBJ2-3, with D perhaps TRBD2 (12 bases). Germline V CDR1 and CDR2: MNHEY, SVGEGT. Trimming took off 5 bases at V and 5 bases at J, with 32 bases between the two ends. The CDR3 has 20 amino acids.

The V and J genes are TRBV29-1 and TRBJ1-2; D uncertain. Germline CDR1 is SQVTM and CDR2 is ANQGSEA. This CDR3 is 12 amino acids long. The V end lost 0 bases, the J end lost 4 bases, and 6 bases lay between the germline ends. In nucleotides, the CDR3 is TGCAGCGTTGAAGATAGTCCCTATGGCTACACCTTC. Translation: CSVEDSPYGYTF.

J is TRBJ2-1 and V is TRBV18, with TRBD2 matching over 11 bases. V was pared by 3 bases and J by 6 bases, with 7 bases of the junction left unmatched. Germline assignment: CDR1 KGHSH and CDR2 LQKENI. This CDR3 contains 16 residues. The CDR3 DNA sequence: TGTGCCAGCTCACCCCCGTTAGCGGGAGGGGGCAATGAGCAGTTCTTC. Translated, it gives CASSPPLAGGGNEQFF.

This chain links TRBV4-1 with TRBJ1-2; D perhaps matches TRBD1 (5 bases). Germline values: CDR1 MGHRA, CDR2 YSYEKL. The CDR3 spans 18 residues. V lost 0 bases and J 4 bases, leaving 21 bases between the germline ends. CDR3 sequence: CASSQDPPPGGDAYGYTF. The CDR3 DNA is TGCGCCAGCAGCCAAGATCCCCCCCCCGGGGGAGATGCCTATGGCTACACCTTC.

The chain links TRBV30 to TRBJ1-1; the match to TRBD1 covers 7 bases. The V and J ends lost 3 bases and 5 bases, in that order; junction bases with no gene match: 6. The CDR3 is 13 amino acids. The germline V gene has CDR1 GTSNPN and CDR2 SVGIG (reference sequence). The CDR3 protein is CAWRWTGGTEAFF. The CDR3 DNA sequence: TGTGCCTGGAGGTGGACAGGCGGTACTGAAGCTTTCTTT.

The chain uses TRBV2 and TRBJ2-7, with unresolved D. V lost 6 bases and J lost 2, with 11 bases in between. The germline CDR1 and CDR2 sequences are SNHLY and FYNNEI. This CDR3 contains 13 residues. CDR3 in DNA: TGTGCCAGCAGCGAGATCGAAGCCTACGAGCAGTACTTC. Translating gives CASSEIEAYEQYF.

The chain has TRBV30 and TRBJ1-6; a possible D gene is TRBD1 (5 bases). V was cut by 4 bases and J by 6 bases, with 16 bases left in between. The V gene's germline CDR1 is GTSNPN and CDR2 SVGIG (reference sequence). The CDR3 runs 15 residues. As DNA, the CDR3 is TGTGCCTGGATGATCTGGGGGGTCTCTAATTCACCCCTCCACTTT. Translation gives CAWMIWGVSNSPLHF.

The chain carries TRBV3-1 (or the pseudogene TRBV3-2) and TRBJ1-1; possible D gene TRBD1, 6 bases. Germline lookup yields CDR1 LGHDT and CDR2 YNNKEL (reference sequence). The V end lost 4 bases, the J end lost 3 bases, and 15 bases lay between the germline ends. There are 15 residues in the CDR3. This CDR3 reads CASSLNRAGDTEAFF. The DNA of the CDR3 is TGTGCCAGCAGCCTAAACAGGGCGGGGGACACTGAAGCTTTCTTT.

The chain carries TRBV24-1 and TRBJ1-5; D not certain. Trimming cost V 2 bases and J 6 bases, with 13 bases left between them. Germline-derived CDR1 and CDR2 are KGHDR and SFDVKD. The length of the CDR3 is 15 residues. The CDR3 spells CATSDSSDSTQPQHF. CDR3 nucleotides: TGTGCCACCAGTGATTCATCAGACTCTACTCAGCCCCAGCATTTT.

The CDR3 loop is CASSRHSSTDTQYF. The CDR3, as DNA: TGTGCCAGTAGTCGGCACAGTTCCACAGATACGCAGTATTTT. The chain has TRBV19 and TRBJ2-3; the D is unclear. V gave up 5 bases and J gave up 2 bases, with 11 bases separating them. This CDR3 spans 14 amino acids. Germline CDR1 reads LNHDA; CDR2 reads SQIVND (reference sequence).

The chain is built from TRBV6-5 and TRBJ1-2; D is perhaps TRBD1 (6 bases). CDR1 is MNHEY, CDR2 SVGAGI, per germline. Trimming took off 4 bases at V and 14 bases at J, with 20 bases between the two ends. This CDR3 has 13 residues. The CDR3 sequence is CASSLGGVRARTF. The CDR3 DNA reads TGTGCCAGCAGTTTAGGGGGAGTTCGGGCCCGGACCTTC.

The chain joins TRBV19 to TRBJ1-1, with 11 nucleotides matching TRBD1. Germline V lookup: CDR1 LNHDA, CDR2 SQIVND (reference sequence). The CDR3 totals 17 residues. V shed 5 bases, J shed 3 bases, and the junction held 11 bases outside the gene matches. CDR3 sequence reads: CASSPRTGGRRDTEAFF. The CDR3 coding sequence is TGTGCCAGTAGTCCCCGGACAGGGGGCCGGAGGGACACTGAAGCTTTCTTT.